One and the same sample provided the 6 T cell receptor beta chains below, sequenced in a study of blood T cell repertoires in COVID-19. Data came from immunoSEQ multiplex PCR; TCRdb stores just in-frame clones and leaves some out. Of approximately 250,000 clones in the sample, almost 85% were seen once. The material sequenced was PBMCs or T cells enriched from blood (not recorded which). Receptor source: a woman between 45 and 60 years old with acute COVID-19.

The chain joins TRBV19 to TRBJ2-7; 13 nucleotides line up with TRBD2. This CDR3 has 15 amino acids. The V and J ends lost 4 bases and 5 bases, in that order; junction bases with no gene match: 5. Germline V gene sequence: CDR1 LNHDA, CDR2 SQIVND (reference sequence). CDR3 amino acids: CASSNPGLAGNEQYF. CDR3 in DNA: TGTGCCAGTAGTAACCCGGGACTAGCGGGGAACGAGCAGTACTTC.

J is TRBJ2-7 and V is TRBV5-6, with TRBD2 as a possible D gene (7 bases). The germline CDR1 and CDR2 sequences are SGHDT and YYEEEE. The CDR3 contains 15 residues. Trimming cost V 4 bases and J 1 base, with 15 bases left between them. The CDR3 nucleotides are TGTGCCAGCAGCGATGCGGGGGCGGCATCCTACGAGCAGTACTTC. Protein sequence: CASSDAGAASYEQYF.

CDR3: CASSLGGGRINEKLFF. In nucleotides, the CDR3 is TGTGCCAGCAGCTTAGGTGGGGGCAGGATTAATGAAAAACTGTTTTTT. The rearrangement links TRBV7-2 to TRBJ1-4, with D maybe TRBD1 (6 bases). Trimming pared 1 base from V and 4 bases from J, leaving 13 bases between. This CDR3 has 16 residues. Germline CDR1 SGHTA, CDR2 FQGNSA.

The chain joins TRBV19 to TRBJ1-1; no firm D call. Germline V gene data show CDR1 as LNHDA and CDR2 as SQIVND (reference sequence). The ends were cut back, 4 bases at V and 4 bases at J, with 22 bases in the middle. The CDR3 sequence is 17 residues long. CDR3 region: CASSTGLNAITFTEAFF. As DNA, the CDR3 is TGTGCCAGTAGTACAGGACTAAATGCAATCACTTTCACTGAAGCTTTCTTT.

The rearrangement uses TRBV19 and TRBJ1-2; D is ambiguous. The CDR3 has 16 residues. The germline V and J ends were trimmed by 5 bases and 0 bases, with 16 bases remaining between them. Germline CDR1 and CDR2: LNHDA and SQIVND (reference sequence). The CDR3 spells CASSRTPGTPNYGYTF. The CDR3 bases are TGTGCCAGTAGTCGAACACCAGGTACACCTAACTATGGCTACACCTTC.

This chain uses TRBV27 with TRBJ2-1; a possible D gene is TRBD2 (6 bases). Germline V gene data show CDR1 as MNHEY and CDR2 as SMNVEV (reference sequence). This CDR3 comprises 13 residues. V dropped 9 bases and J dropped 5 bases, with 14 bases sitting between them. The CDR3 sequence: CARRDLAHNEQFF. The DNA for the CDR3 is TGTGCCAGAAGAGATCTAGCGCACAATGAGCAGTTCTTC.